The TCR beta chain under discussion was sequenced for a study of cytomegalovirus exposure and HLA in healthy donors. Overall study: Of all 400 or so donors who were genotyped, around 82% belonged to the Caucasian-associated ancestry cluster. Broader study findings: A later analysis reportedly identified an Asian-associated ancestry cluster as carrying fewer N-insertions than the roughly 670-donor mean. The classifier reportedly diagnosed cytomegalovirus status with high sensitivity and specificity. An analysis that came later showed most CMV-associated TCR beta chains appearing HLA-restricted.

Primers included in the PCR were 60 Vbeta and 13 Jbeta primers. The table came from immunoSEQ multiplex PCR; TCRdb's copy has only in-frame clones and leaves some out. The data hold 160,000 or so clones, with roughly 80% observed a single time. This CDR3 has 13 residues. The V gene's germline CDR1 is ENHRY and CDR2 SYGVKD. Trimming stripped 2 bases from V and 1 base from J, with 5 bases between. To note about this clone: Its antigen remains unidentified.

J is TRBJ1-1 and V is TRBV10-3; D is perhaps TRBD1 (5 bases). This clonotype originated in a male donor in good health and CMV-seronegative. Specimen: PBMCs. CDR3 in amino acids: CAISEDRNTEAFF. As DNA, the CDR3 is TGTGCCATCAGTGAGGACAGGAACACTGAAGCTTTCTTT.